This passage covers 8 T cell receptor beta chains from one sample sequenced in a study of T cells in localized non-small cell lung cancer. This table comes from immunoSEQ multiplex PCR, and its TCRdb copy is limited to in-frame clones, with some not included. The data hold approximately 24,000 clones, with roughly 90% observed a single time. Sample: peripheral blood, taken before any cancer treatment. Source of these receptors: a man aged 35-69 years with stage I squamous cell lung carcinoma.

V is TRBV10-2 and J is TRBJ1-1, with TRBD1 identical over 8 bases. This CDR3 spans 13 amino acids. Looked up from germline, CDR1 is WSHSY and CDR2 is SAAADI. V lost 5 bases, J lost 5 bases, and 4 bases stayed unmatched. The CDR3 is CASSRQGRTEAFF. CDR3 nucleotide sequence: TGCGCCAGCAGTCGACAGGGGAGGACTGAAGCTTTCTTT.

The gene calls are TRBV10-3 and TRBJ2-7; D may be TRBD1 (6 bases). CDR3 size: 13 residues. The germline V and J ends were trimmed by 9 bases and 2 bases, with 14 bases remaining between them. Germline V gene data show CDR1 as ENHRY and CDR2 as SYGVKD. Here the CDR3 DNA reads TGTGCCATGCAGGGGCAAGACGCCTACGAGCAGTACTTC. Its translation is CAMQGQDAYEQYF.

This clone has a single count. V gene TRBV2 combines with J gene TRBJ1-5; 9 nucleotides align to TRBD1. CDR1 is SNHLY and CDR2 is FYNNEI in the germline V gene. The junction had 6 bases not matched to a gene; V was cut back by 4 bases and J by 5 bases. This CDR3 is built from 15 residues. The CDR3 DNA reads as TGTGCCAGCAGTGGACGGGGACAGGGATATCAGCCCCAGCATTTT. Translating gives CASSGRGQGYQPQHF.

The chain uses TRBV7-2 and TRBJ2-6, with D uncertain. There are 14 residues in the CDR3. Germline-derived CDR1 and CDR2 are SGHTA and FQGNSA. Trimming stripped 4 bases from V and 4 bases from J, with 8 bases between. The CDR3 loop is CASSSKAGANVLTF. As DNA, the CDR3 is TGTGCCAGCAGCTCGAAGGCAGGGGCCAACGTCCTGACTTTC.

The rearrangement links TRBV6-1 to TRBJ1-4; 9 nucleotides match TRBD1. The length of the CDR3 is 17 residues. CDR1 and CDR2 (germline): MNHNS, SASEGT. J lost 10 bases, V lost 4 bases, and 16 bases had no gene match. The CDR3 protein is CASSALRSGTGLGKLFF. CDR3 DNA: TGTGCCAGCAGTGCCCTCCGGTCCGGGACAGGGCTGGGAAAACTGTTTTTT.

The rearrangement links TRBV5-1 to TRBJ1-1, with 9 bases matching TRBD1. Germline V gene sequence: CDR1 SGHRS, CDR2 YFSETQ. The ends lost 3 bases at V and 1 base at J; junction bases unmatched: 7. The CDR3 extends over 16 amino acids. This CDR3 is CASSSQQGATNTEAFF. Written as DNA, the CDR3 is TGCGCCAGCAGCTCGCAACAGGGGGCGACGAACACTGAAGCTTTCTTT.

This CDR3 reads CASSLYREDTQYF. CDR3 bases: TGTGCCAGCAGCCTCTACAGGGAAGATACGCAGTATTTT. The rearrangement joins TRBV7-3 to TRBJ2-3, with D possibly being TRBD1 (6 bases). The germline gives CDR1 SGHTA, CDR2 FQGTGA. Trimming removed 5 bases from V and 5 bases from J, with 11 bases in between. The CDR3 consists of 13 residues.

This rearrangement joins TRBV10-1 to TRBJ1-1; the D gene is possibly TRBD1 (5 bases). V gave up 2 bases and J gave up 3 bases, with 13 bases separating them. The length of the CDR3 is 15 residues. Germline V gene lookup returns CDR1 WNHNN and CDR2 SYGVQD (reference sequence). CDR3 bases: TGCGCCAGCAGTGAGAGGCAGGGTTTGGACACTGAAGCTTTCTTT. The encoded protein is CASSERQGLDTEAFF.